Presented here are 32 T cell receptor beta chains from one specimen sequenced in a study of T cells in pancreatic ductal adenocarcinoma. Method: immunoSEQ multiplex PCR; TCRdb's copy keeps in-frame clones and lacks some. The sample carries 4,500 to 5,000 clones, 70% to 90% recorded once. Selected pancreatic ductal adenocarcinoma patients had undergone surgery without neoadjuvant therapy. The source material was pancreatic tumor tissue. The receptors originated from a human donor with pancreatic ductal adenocarcinoma.

The chain couples TRBV12-2 to TRBJ2-7; the DNA was not compared with TRBD2, the D call given in the table. TRBV12-2 is listed as a pseudogene. The CDR3 has 12 amino acids. The CDR3 DNA sequence: TGTGCAAGTCGCTCTAGGTGCTACGAGCAGTACTTC. It encodes CASRSRCYEQYF.

V is TRBV12-5 and J is TRBJ2-7, with TRBD1 matching over 7 bases. CDR3 length: 12 residues. The V gene's germline CDR1 is LGHNT and CDR2 FRNRAP. Germline trimming cut 6 bases from V and 6 bases from J; bases unmatched to any gene: 5. The CDR3 bases are TGTGCTAGTGGAAACCGACAGGGCGAGCAGTACTTC. Its protein product is CASGNRQGEQYF.

The V call is TRBV7-9, the J call TRBJ2-7; no clear D gene. The V gene lost 4 bases and the J gene lost 4 bases, with 11 bases spanning the gap. The CDR3 totals 13 residues. CDR1 SEHNR and CDR2 FQNEAQ come from the germline V gene (reference sequence). This chain's CDR3 is CASSSWMGYEQYF. CDR3 DNA: TGTGCCAGCAGCTCCTGGATGGGATACGAGCAGTACTTC.

The DNA for the CDR3 is TGTGCCAGTAGTGGGACGGGGAGCACAGATACGCAGTATTTT. This encodes CASSGTGSTDTQYF. V gene TRBV19 combines with J gene TRBJ2-3; D might be TRBD1 or TRBD2, each matching 5 bases. The germline V gene has CDR1 LNHDA and CDR2 SQIVND (reference sequence). The ends were cut back, 5 bases at V and 0 bases at J, with 9 bases in the middle. This CDR3 has 14 amino acids.

DNA of the CDR3: TGCGCCAGCAGCTCCCGGACAGGGAGATTCTACTATGGCTACACCTTC. This encodes CASSSRTGRFYYGYTF. The chain recombines TRBV5-1 with TRBJ1-2; 8 bases agree with TRBD1. The CDR3 runs to 16 residues. Trimming removed 3 bases from V and 3 bases from J; junction bases left unmatched: 10. Germline V lookup: CDR1 SGHRS, CDR2 YFSETQ.

V gene TRBV6-5 combines with J gene TRBJ1-4, with a tentative D call TRBD1 (5 bases). Germline loops: CDR1 MNHEY, CDR2 SVGAGI. This CDR3 region has 14 residues. V lost 4 bases to trimming and J lost 4 bases, with 10 bases between them. CDR3 sequence (DNA): TGTGCCAGCAGTTCAGGGTCCGATAATGAAAAACTGTTTTTT. This sequence encodes CASSSGSDNEKLFF.

The genes are TRBV4-3 and TRBJ2-4; D unclear. The CDR3 is 12 amino acids. The germline V and J ends were trimmed by 0 bases and 7 bases, with 4 bases remaining between them. From germline, CDR1 is LGHNA and CDR2 YSLEER. CDR3 sequence: CASSQDPNIQYF. The CDR3 DNA reads TGCGCCAGCAGCCAAGATCCCAACATTCAGTACTTC.

This clone is deemed large. The gene calls are TRBV10-3 and TRBJ2-2; the D gene is possibly TRBD1 (6 bases). Germline CDR1 ENHRY, CDR2 SYGVKD. CDR3 length equals 14 residues. Deletions cut 6 bases from V and 6 bases from J, with 14 bases between. Here the CDR3 reads CAIRTPGAAGELFF. CDR3 DNA sequence: TGTGCCATCAGGACCCCAGGGGCGGCCGGGGAGCTGTTTTTT.

The V and J genes are TRBV23-1 and TRBJ1-2; TRBD1 matches at 7 bases. TRBV23-1 falls under the ORF class, with uncertain function. The ends lost 3 bases at V and 1 base at J; junction bases unmatched: 5. The CDR3 has 15 residues. CDR3 coding DNA: TGCGCCAGCAGTCACTCCGGGACAGATAACTATGGCTACACCTTC. Protein: CASSHSGTDNYGYTF.

This chain connects TRBV5-8 to TRBJ1-1; tentative D call: TRBD1 (5 bases). Germline CDR1 SGHTS, CDR2 YDEGEE. V dropped 1 base and J dropped 5 bases, with 9 bases sitting between them. CDR3 length equals 13 residues. The CDR3 loop reads CASSLWQGTEAFF. The CDR3 DNA is TGTGCCAGCAGCTTGTGGCAGGGAACTGAAGCTTTCTTT.

The V gene is TRBV21-1, the J gene TRBJ1-1; TRBD1 is taken as the D call from the table, unchecked against the DNA. TRBV21-1 is a pseudogene. CDR3 length: 16 amino acids. CDR3 region: CASTGPGGAANTEAFF. The CDR3 nucleotides read TGTGCCAGCACCGGACCAGGGGGCGCGGCGAACACTGAAGCTTTCTTT.

This sequence joins TRBV7-3 and TRBJ1-1; no firm D call. Germline loops: CDR1 SGHTA, CDR2 FQGTGA. The V end lost 0 bases, the J end lost 7 bases, and 15 bases lay between the germline ends. The CDR3 loop spans 15 amino acids. The CDR3 protein is CASSLTMSPGGEAFF. CDR3 DNA sequence: TGTGCCAGCAGCTTAACTATGTCGCCGGGCGGTGAAGCTTTCTTT.

The V gene is TRBV7-2, the J gene TRBJ2-1; the D gene is possibly TRBD2 (6 bases). CDR3 length equals 14 residues. Germline CDR1 reads SGHTA; CDR2 reads FQGNSA. V was clipped by 5 bases and J by 8 bases, with 16 bases between them. The CDR3 nucleotides are TGTGCCAGCAGCGGGGACTCCATAATCCATGAGCAGTTCTTC. Amino acid sequence: CASSGDSIIHEQFF.

The V call is TRBV27, the J call TRBJ2-7; 9 bases agree with TRBD2. V gave up 4 bases and J gave up 3 bases; unmatched junction bases: 4. Germline V gene sequence: CDR1 MNHEY, CDR2 SMNVEV (reference sequence). This CDR3 has 14 residues. For the CDR3, the DNA is TGTGCCAGCAGTTCTAGCGGGGTGATCTACGAGCAGTACTTC. This encodes CASSSSGVIYEQYF.

The genes are TRBV19 and TRBJ2-3, with D possibly matching TRBD2 (5 bases). This CDR3 has 16 residues. Germline V lookup: CDR1 LNHDA, CDR2 SQIVND (reference sequence). The ends were cut back, 3 bases at V and 2 bases at J, with 15 bases in the middle. The CDR3 is CASSMRAGGVTDTQYF. CDR3 in DNA: TGTGCCAGTAGTATGAGGGCAGGAGGAGTCACAGATACGCAGTATTTT.

J is TRBJ2-2 and V is TRBV18, with D perhaps TRBD1 or TRBD2 (6 bases each). Trimming took off 2 bases at V and 0 bases at J, with 10 bases between the two ends. Germline loops: CDR1 KGHSH, CDR2 LQKENI. CDR3 size: 16 residues. Written as DNA, the CDR3 is TGTGCCAGCTCACCAAGGGGGGACGCGAACACCGGGGAGCTGTTTTTT. The encoded protein is CASSPRGDANTGELFF.

This CDR3 reads CASSQTISGANVLTF. The CDR3 DNA is TGCGCCAGCAGCCAAACCATCTCTGGGGCCAACGTCCTGACTTTC. This rearrangement joins TRBV5-1 to TRBJ2-6, with D unclear. Trimming cost V 4 bases and J 0 bases, with 8 bases left between them. The germline gives CDR1 SGHRS, CDR2 YFSETQ. The CDR3 runs 15 residues. Looking up the rest from reference TRBV5-1 and TRBJ2-6 gives the full variable domain: KAGVTQTPRYLIKTRGQQVTLSCSPISGHRSVSWYQQTPGQGLQFLFEYFSETQRNKGNFPGRFSGRQFSNSRSEMNVSTLELGDSALYLCASSQTISGANVLTFGAGSRLTVL.

The chain has TRBV5-1 and TRBJ1-5; perhaps TRBD1 as D (6 bases). The V gene's germline CDR1 is SGHRS and CDR2 YFSETQ. This CDR3 has 14 amino acids. With 0 bases removed from V and 5 bases from J, the gap between germline ends came to 9 bases. The CDR3 loop is CASSLGGRDQPQHF. Written as DNA, the CDR3 is TGCGCCAGCAGCTTGGGGGGGCGGGATCAGCCCCAGCATTTT.

The genes are TRBV6-5 and TRBJ2-4; TRBD2 matches at 7 bases. V lost 3 bases and J lost 2; bases outside the gene matches: 4. The CDR3 is made up of 15 amino acids. Per the germline V gene, CDR1 is MNHEY and CDR2 is SVGAGI. The CDR3 is CASSYERGPKNIQYF. The CDR3, as DNA: TGTGCCAGCAGTTATGAGCGGGGTCCCAAAAACATTCAGTACTTC.

The rearrangement uses TRBV1 and TRBJ2-3; the table's D call, TRBD2, has no DNA check behind it. TRBV1 is tagged as a pseudogene. This CDR3 contains 14 residues. The CDR3 loop reads CTSSQGLALDTQYF. The CDR3 DNA sequence: TGCACCAGCAGCCAAGGCCTAGCGCTAGATACGCAGTATTTT.

The V call is TRBV7-7, the J call TRBJ1-5; a possible D gene is TRBD1 (5 bases). The ends were cut back, 6 bases at V and 3 bases at J, with 9 bases in the middle. The germline gives CDR1 SSHAT, CDR2 FNYEAQ (reference sequence). The CDR3 is 13 residues long. CDR3 in DNA: TGTGCCAGCAGGGAGGGGCACAATCAGCCCCAGCATTTT. The encoded protein is CASREGHNQPQHF.

The chain is built from TRBV4-3 and TRBJ2-3; weak D call: TRBD2 (5 bases). The CDR3 sequence is 18 residues long. Germline CDR1 is LGHNA and CDR2 is YSLEER. V was clipped by 5 bases and J by 5 bases, with 26 bases between them. The CDR3 DNA reads as TGCGCCAGCAGCGACGGAAAGTCTGGGAGTCACAATCAAGATACGCAGTATTTT. The encoded protein is CASSDGKSGSHNQDTQYF.

The V call is TRBV5-1, the J call TRBJ1-4; 8 bases line up with TRBD1. Per the germline V gene, CDR1 is SGHRS and CDR2 is YFSETQ. Unmatched junction bases numbered 7, after V lost 3 bases and J lost 6 bases. The CDR3 spans 15 residues. CDR3 amino acids: CASSSGQGGDEKLFF. The CDR3 nucleotides are TGCGCCAGCAGCTCTGGACAGGGTGGGGATGAAAAACTGTTTTTT.

The genes are TRBV18 and TRBJ2-7; tentative D call: TRBD1 (5 bases). The CDR3 is 13 residues long. Trimming removed 3 bases from V and 7 bases from J, with 13 bases in between. From germline, CDR1 is KGHSH and CDR2 LQKENI. Here the CDR3 reads CASSPGRDQEQYF. The DNA for the CDR3 is TGTGCCAGCTCACCGGGCAGGGATCAAGAGCAGTACTTC.

The gene calls are TRBV7-2 and TRBJ2-5; D unclear. The V and J ends lost 1 base and 1 base respectively, with 10 bases between them. The CDR3 runs 15 residues. Germline loops: CDR1 SGHTA, CDR2 FQGNSA. CDR3 sequence reads: CASSLVLQPQETQYF. CDR3 sequence (DNA): TGTGCCAGCAGCTTAGTTTTGCAGCCCCAAGAGACCCAGTACTTC.

The chain links TRBV4-1 to TRBJ1-5; D call uncertain. Trimming stripped 0 bases from V and 3 bases from J, with 9 bases between. In germline, CDR1 is MGHRA, CDR2 YSYEKL. CDR3 size: 15 residues. The CDR3 spells CASSQDRTNNQPQHF. Written as DNA, the CDR3 is TGCGCCAGCAGCCAAGATCGGACGAACAATCAGCCCCAGCATTTT.

This chain connects TRBV7-3 to TRBJ2-2; 8 nucleotides align to TRBD2. This CDR3 region has 15 residues. Germline CDR1 is SGHTA and CDR2 is FQGTGA. V lost 2 bases and J lost 1; bases outside the gene matches: 0. CDR3 coding DNA: TGTGCCAGCAGCTTAGCGGGAGGGAACACCGGGGAGCTGTTTTTT. Translated, it gives CASSLAGGNTGELFF. Looking up the rest from reference TRBV7-3 and TRBJ2-2 gives the full variable domain: GAGVSQTPSNKVTEKGKYVELRCDPISGHTALYWYRQSLGQGPEFLIYFQGTGAADDSGLPNDRFFAVRPEGSVSTLKIQRTERGDSAVYLCASSLAGGNTGELFFGEGSRLTVL.

The rearrangement links TRBV9 to TRBJ1-5; possibly TRBD1 for D (5 bases). Germline lookup yields CDR1 SGDLS and CDR2 YYNGEE. The CDR3 consists of 14 residues. The V end was cut by 3 bases, the J end by 4 bases, with 11 bases between. The CDR3 region has the DNA TGTGCCAGCAGCGAGGGACGGAGAAATCAGCCCCAGCATTTT. The encoded protein is CASSEGRRNQPQHF.

The chain has TRBV6-6 and TRBJ2-7; TRBD2 might be the D (6 bases). Germline lookup yields CDR1 MNHNY and CDR2 SVGAGI (reference sequence). This CDR3 spans 15 amino acids. V was cut by 0 bases and J by 1 base, with 10 bases left in between. The CDR3 DNA follows: TGTGCCAGCAGTTACTCGGCGGGGCCTTCCTACGAGCAGTACTTC. It specifies CASSYSAGPSYEQYF.

This chain joins TRBV9 and TRBJ2-3, with D perhaps matching TRBD2 (6 bases). The CDR3 is 15 residues long. The V gene lost 2 bases and the J gene lost 4 bases, with 14 bases spanning the gap. CDR1 is SGDLS, CDR2 YYNGEE, per germline. CDR3 sequence: CASSVGGMFPDTQYF. As DNA, the CDR3 is TGTGCCAGCAGCGTTGGCGGGATGTTTCCAGATACGCAGTATTTT.

The chain uses TRBV7-6 and TRBJ1-1, with a tentative D call TRBD1 (5 bases). The CDR3 consists of 16 residues. The V end lost 5 bases, the J end lost 2 bases, and 18 bases lay between the germline ends. The V gene's germline CDR1 is SGHVS and CDR2 FNYEAQ. CDR3 in DNA: TGTGCCAGCAGCCGTCCCGGGGGATGGGTTAACACTGAAGCTTTCTTT. This codes for CASSRPGGWVNTEAFF.

CDR3 sequence reads: CASSLGEGLGSPLHF. The CDR3 region has the DNA TGTGCCAGCAGCCTTGGGGAGGGCTTGGGTTCACCCCTCCACTTT. This chain uses TRBV4-2 with TRBJ1-6; D gene uncertain. The CDR3 length is 15 residues. V was pared by 4 bases and J by 9 bases, with 16 bases between. Germline lookup yields CDR1 LGHNA and CDR2 YNFKEQ.